This T cell receptor beta chain emerged from a study of blood T cell repertoires in COVID-19. Across the study: The origin of the acute and convalescent COVID-19 samples was the United States, Italy and Spain. PBMCs, B-cell-depleted T cells, or T cells were the source of the cDNA or gDNA that made up the material.

Germline V lookup: CDR1 SGHKS, CDR2 YYEKEE (reference sequence). V lost 4 bases and J lost 4; bases outside the gene matches: 21. CDR3 length equals 20 residues. Only in-frame clones appear in the TCRdb table, and some are missing; sequencing was by immunoSEQ multiplex PCR. The sample records tens of thousands of clones, around 80% being singletons. The TCR originated in a human donor in a cohort sampled during active COVID-19. The chain links TRBV5-5 to TRBJ2-3, with TRBD1 matching 10 bases. The material sequenced was peripheral blood. The DNA for the CDR3 is TGTGCCAGCAGCACAGATCCGGGACAGGGGTTAAGCGGGAGCTCAGATACGCAGTATTTT. Its protein product is CASSTDPGQGLSGSSDTQYF.